The 4 T cell receptor beta chains below come from one sample, sequenced in a study of CD8 T cells in ankylosing spondylitis. From the 5' RACE reads, TCRdb called clonotypes with MiXCR, one entry per CDR3 protein. The data hold approximately 350,000 distinct CDR3 sequences, with roughly 14% observed a single time. The sequenced sample consisted of blood, either unsorted or a sorted T cell fraction (not recorded which). The receptors shown here come from a male donor with ankylosing spondylitis or in good health (not recorded which).

The chain uses TRBV15 and TRBJ2-3; perhaps D is TRBD1 or TRBD2 (6 bases each). V gave up 1 base and J gave up 6 bases, with 17 bases separating them. The CDR3 runs 16 residues. Germline CDR1 is LNHNV and CDR2 is YYDKDF (reference sequence). CDR3 nucleotide sequence: TGTGCCACCAGCAGAGGGTTTAGGGGGGCAACTGATACGCAGTATTTT. This codes for CATSRGFRGATDTQYF.

This clonotype appeared a few times. The V call is TRBV12-3 or TRBV12-4, the J call TRBJ2-7; 8 nucleotides match TRBD1. CDR3 length: 14 amino acids. The V segment lost 6 bases and the J segment 2 bases; nucleotides outside the gene matches: 6. The DNA for the CDR3 is TGTGCCAGCAGCTCCCGGGACAGGACCTACGAGCAGTACTTC. This translates into CASSSRDRTYEQYF.

This chain joins TRBV10-1 and TRBJ2-1; 7 bases match TRBD2. Per the germline V gene, CDR1 is WNHNN and CDR2 is SYGVQD (reference sequence). This CDR3 has 16 residues. The J segment lost 0 bases and the V segment lost 0 bases, leaving 2 bases of the junction unmatched. CDR3 in DNA: TGCGCCAGCAGTGAGTCGACGGGGGGCTCCTACAATGAGCAGTTCTTC. Its translation: CASSESTGGSYNEQFF.

The rearrangement links TRBV12-3 or TRBV12-4 to TRBJ2-3; D not resolved. V was shortened by 3 bases and J by 5 bases, with 9 bases between the two germline ends. The CDR3 spans 13 residues. CDR3 sequence reads: CASSLSEKDTQYF. CDR3 DNA: TGTGCCAGCAGTTTGTCGGAAAAAGATACGCAGTATTTT.